This entry is about one T cell receptor beta chain. These data originate in a study of blood T cell repertoires in COVID-19. The overall study: Samples taken during acute and convalescent COVID-19 were collected in the United States, Italy and Spain.

The germline V gene encodes CDR1 LNHDA and CDR2 SQIVND (reference sequence). The junction had 22 bases not matched to a gene; V was cut back by 3 bases and J by 7 bases. This CDR3 is built from 20 residues. Original data processing: Estimated nucleated cell counts came from reference gene primer amplification. Sequenced by immunoSEQ multiplex PCR; TCRdb stores in-frame clones only, minus some. V and J calls plus clone size are reproduced from that table; the DNA served to infer D and trimming. The table has 95,000 to 150,000 clones, 80% to 90% seen once. Input material: peripheral blood. The TCR originated in a woman in her sixties or seventies with acute or convalescent COVID-19. The rearrangement joins TRBV19 to TRBJ2-2, with 8 bases that match TRBD2. CDR3 sequence (DNA): TGTGCCAGTAGTATGGGCCCCAGGACTAGCTCCAACCATCAGGGCGGGGAGCTGTTTTTT. Translated: CASSMGPRTSSNHQGGELFF.